These T cell receptor beta chains were read from a single sample in a study of CD8 T cells in Susac syndrome. TCRdb used MiXCR to reprocess the immunoSEQ multiplex PCR reads, holding one entry per CDR3 protein. The sample lists 100,000 to 150,000 distinct CDR3 sequences; around 94% were seen once. Sequencing was performed on CD4+ T cells from PBMCs. The receptors stem from a human donor in good health. Each CDR3 is given with its conserved first and last residue. D genes are given only for firm matches. The listing skips clone size in some rows; elsewhere it reads once, few, many or a size class.

j_call v_call clone_size d_call cdr3_aa cdr3_nt
TRBJ1-2 TRBV20-1 . . CSARPGYTF TGCAGTGCTAGGCCCGGCTACACCTTC
TRBJ1-1 TRBV29-1 . . CSVGALGHSNTEAFF TGCAGCGTTGGGGCCTTAGGGCACTCGAACACTGAAGCTTTCTTT
TRBJ1-2 TRBV29-1 . TRBD1 CSVAPFGTGAFNYGYTF TGCAGCGTTGCTCCCTTCGGGACAGGCGCTTTTAACTATGGCTACACCTTC
TRBJ1-1 TRBV12-3/TRBV12-4 . . CASSLTPTNTEAFF TGTGCCAGCAGCCTCACTCCAACGAACACTGAAGCTTTCTTT
TRBJ2-7 TRBV5-4 . TRBD1 CASSLVGGADEQYF TGTGCCAGCAGCTTGGTAGGGGGCGCGGACGAGCAGTACTTC
TRBJ1-4 TRBV5-1 . . CASSLETAEKLFF TGCGCCAGCAGCTTGGAGACAGCCGAAAAACTGTTTTTT
TRBJ2-5 TRBV5-1 . TRBD2 CASCREGLGETQYF TGCGCCAGCTGTAGGGAGGGACTGGGGGAGACCCAGTACTTC
TRBJ2-1 TRBV19 once . CASSIQGNNEQFF TGTGCCAGTAGTATTCAGGGTAACAATGAGCAGTTCTTC
TRBJ2-3 TRBV7-2 . . CASSLGHRELTDTQYF TGTGCCAGCAGCTTAGGACACCGTGAACTCACAGATACGCAGTATTTT
TRBJ1-2 TRBV20-1 . TRBD1 CSARSQGAVGYTF TGCAGTGCTAGGTCCCAGGGGGCGGTCGGCTACACCTTC
TRBJ2-5 TRBV20-1 . TRBD1 CSARKQGAMSQETQYF TGCAGTGCTAGGAAACAGGGGGCGATGAGCCAAGAGACCCAGTACTTC
TRBJ2-1 TRBV7-2 . . CASSLAQRVYNEQFF TGTGCCAGCAGCTTAGCCCAGCGGGTATACAATGAGCAGTTCTTC
TRBJ2-1 TRBV7-2 . . CASSPGPRHEQFF TGTGCCAGCAGCCCCGGACCACGTCATGAGCAGTTCTTC
TRBJ1-3 TRBV6-2/TRBV6-3 . . CASTNGFGSGNTIYF TGTGCCAGCACCAACGGGTTCGGCTCTGGAAACACCATATATTTT
TRBJ2-1 TRBV19 . TRBD2 CASSILAGRLYNEQFF TGTGCCAGTAGTATCCTAGCGGGAAGGCTCTACAATGAGCAGTTCTTC
TRBJ2-2 TRBV30 . . CAWSADWPYTTGELFF TGTGCCTGGAGTGCAGACTGGCCTTACACCACCGGGGAGCTGTTTTTT
TRBJ1-5 TRBV7-2 once . CASSLSAAVAGPNQPQHF TGTGCCAGCAGCTTATCGGCGGCAGTTGCGGGGCCAAATCAGCCCCAGCATTTT
TRBJ2-5 TRBV4-1 . TRBD2 CASSPHGAGVGETQYF TGCGCCAGCAGCCCCCACGGGGCGGGAGTAGGAGAGACCCAGTACTTC
TRBJ1-2 TRBV5-1 . . CASRSDLDYGYTF TGCGCCAGCAGATCGGACTTGGACTATGGCTACACCTTC
TRBJ1-1 TRBV12-3/TRBV12-4 . . CASSLRESTEAFF TGTGCCAGCAGCCTCAGGGAAAGCACTGAAGCTTTCTTT
TRBJ1-1 TRBV7-9 once . CASSSTMNTEAFF TGTGCCAGCAGCTCGACCATGAACACTGAAGCTTTCTTT
TRBJ1-1 TRBV11-2 . TRBD1 CASSLRWQGVNTEAFF TGTGCCAGCAGCTTACGTTGGCAGGGGGTGAACACTGAAGCTTTCTTT
TRBJ2-2 TRBV6-2/TRBV6-3 once . CASRWDITGELFF TGTGCCAGCAGATGGGACATCACCGGGGAGCTGTTTTTT
TRBJ2-5 TRBV19 . . CASSMQRSETQYF TGTGCCAGTAGTATGCAGCGGTCTGAGACCCAGTACTTC
TRBJ1-3 TRBV3-1 . TRBD1 CASSQDYRGPGNTIYF TGTGCCAGCAGCCAAGATTACAGGGGGCCTGGAAACACCATATATTTT
TRBJ2-4 TRBV19 . . CASSRWRVQNIQYF TGTGCCAGTAGTAGATGGAGGGTCCAAAACATTCAGTACTTC
TRBJ1-1 TRBV20-1 . . CSAARLRAGLFTEAFF TGCAGTGCTGCTCGACTCAGGGCGGGTTTGTTCACTGAAGCTTTCTTT
TRBJ2-1 TRBV7-9 . . CASSLRWLPGNEQFF TGTGCCAGCAGCTTACGTTGGCTTCCCGGGAATGAGCAGTTCTTC
TRBJ2-5 TRBV7-2 . . CASSLSRFRETQYF TGTGCCAGCAGCTTAAGCAGATTTCGAGAGACCCAGTACTTC
TRBJ2-1 TRBV3-1 . TRBD2 CASSQGVVTSGYNEQFF TGTGCCAGCAGCCAAGGGGTTGTCACTAGCGGTTACAATGAGCAGTTCTTC
TRBJ2-1 TRBV3-1 . . CASSRRGGNEQFF TGTGCCAGCAGCAGAAGGGGGGGCAATGAGCAGTTCTTC
TRBJ1-1 TRBV16 . . CASSHPQGNTEAFF TGTGCCAGCAGCCACCCCCAGGGGAACACTGAAGCTTTCTTT
TRBJ1-1 TRBV7-2 once . CASSLVTGSTTEAFF TGTGCCAGCAGCTTAGTAACAGGATCTACGACTGAAGCTTTCTTT
TRBJ2-1 TRBV5-6 . TRBD2 CASTLRTSGSDEQFF TGTGCCAGCACCCTTAGGACTAGCGGGAGTGATGAGCAGTTCTTC
TRBJ1-5 TRBV5-1 . . CASSLAGADNQPQHF TGCGCCAGCAGCTTGGCCGGAGCCGACAATCAGCCCCAGCATTTT
TRBJ2-5 TRBV7-8 . . CASSLVAAGKGETQYF TGTGCCAGCAGCTTAGTAGCGGCGGGAAAGGGAGAGACCCAGTACTTC
TRBJ2-1 TRBV18 . TRBD2 CASSETSFGHEQFF TGTGCCAGCTCAGAGACTAGCTTCGGCCATGAGCAGTTCTTC
TRBJ2-7 TRBV20-1 . . CSARGPGTNTDPYEQYF TGCAGTGCTAGGGGGCCAGGGACCAATACCGACCCCTACGAGCAGTACTTC
TRBJ2-7 TRBV29-1 few TRBD2 CSVGGVPGLAGVYEQYF TGCAGCGTTGGGGGCGTCCCGGGCCTAGCGGGAGTCTACGAGCAGTACTTC
TRBJ2-2 TRBV19 once TRBD2 CASSMGGLPFTGELFF TGTGCCAGTAGTATGGGGGGACTACCCTTCACCGGGGAGCTGTTTTTT
TRBJ2-1 TRBV7-9 . . CASSLALALGVYNEQFF TGTGCCAGCAGCTTAGCCCTGGCACTAGGGGTCTACAATGAGCAGTTCTTC
TRBJ1-4 TRBV15 . . CATSRDRATNEKLFF TGTGCCACCAGCAGGGACAGAGCAACTAATGAAAAACTGTTTTTT
TRBJ1-1 TRBV20-1 . . CSAAGDTEAFF TGCAGTGCTGCAGGGGACACTGAAGCTTTCTTT
TRBJ1-2 TRBV5-1 . . CASSSPQGNLLF TGCGCCAGCAGCTCGCCACAGGGTAACCTTCTCTTC
TRBJ1-2 TRBV6-1 once . CASSDYQGTYGYTF TGTGCCAGCAGTGATTATCAGGGAACCTATGGCTACACCTTC
TRBJ1-1 TRBV25-1 . . CASSELGAGNTEAFF TGTGCCAGCAGTGAACTAGGCGCAGGAAACACTGAAGCTTTCTTT
TRBJ1-1 TRBV7-2 once . CASSPSYSARNTEAFF TGTGCCAGCAGCCCTTCGTATTCCGCGAGGAACACTGAAGCTTTCTTT
TRBJ1-4 TRBV19 . TRBD1 CASSPTGGNEKLFF TGTGCCAGTAGTCCGACAGGGGGGAATGAAAAACTGTTTTTT
TRBJ1-5 TRBV28 . TRBD1 CASSFLTGTGGGRSNQPQHF TGTGCCAGCAGTTTCCTTACCGGGACAGGGGGAGGGAGGAGCAATCAGCCCCAGCATTTT
TRBJ2-7 TRBV3-1 . . CASSQGGGGSSYEQYF TGTGCCAGCAGCCAAGGGGGTGGGGGGTCCTCCTACGAGCAGTACTTC
TRBJ1-1 TRBV28 . . CASSLLRPQGGSEAFF TGTGCCAGCAGTTTGCTCCGACCGCAGGGAGGATCTGAAGCTTTCTTT
TRBJ2-7 TRBV4-3 . . CASSQDIGAGAYEQYF TGCGCCAGCAGCCAAGATATAGGAGCCGGGGCCTACGAGCAGTACTTC
TRBJ2-5 TRBV19 few . CASTQGETQYF TGTGCCAGTACCCAAGGAGAGACCCAGTACTTC
TRBJ1-1 TRBV2 . TRBD1 CASSDRVMDTEAFF TGTGCCAGCAGCGACAGGGTTATGGACACTGAAGCTTTCTTT